Shown below are 21 T cell receptor beta chains from a single sample sequenced in a study of T cell responses to AZD1222 COVID-19 vaccine. The method was immunoSEQ multiplex PCR; TCRdb's version includes in-frame clones alone and lacks a portion of them. This table has some 120,000 clones, roughly nine tenths appearing once. The material was peripheral blood, obtained on day 0 of AZD1222 vaccination. Receptor source: an adult in good health.

CDR3 protein: CASSSETWGTEAFF. In DNA form, the CDR3 reads TGTGCCAGCTCATCAGAAACGTGGGGCACTGAAGCTTTCTTT. This chain joins TRBV18 and TRBJ1-1; no firm D call. The CDR3 extends over 14 amino acids. Trimming shortened V by 5 bases and J by 4 bases, and 14 bases separated the two germline ends. CDR1 KGHSH and CDR2 LQKENI come from the germline V gene.

CDR3 amino acids: CASSPTATYGYTF. The CDR3, as DNA: TGTGCCAGCAGCCCGACGGCTACATATGGCTACACCTTC. The chain uses TRBV3-1 (or the pseudogene TRBV3-2) and TRBJ1-2; D gene ambiguous. Per germline, CDR1 LGHDT and CDR2 YNNKEL (reference sequence). The CDR3 is 13 residues long. Between the trimmed V and J ends, which lost 4 bases and 5 bases, there was a span of 11 bases.

V usage is TRBV9 and J usage is TRBJ1-5; D call uncertain. This CDR3 contains 15 residues. Germline CDR1 and CDR2: SGDLS and YYNGEE. V shed 4 bases and J shed 3 bases, with 14 bases lying between them. CDR3 DNA sequence: TGTGCCAGCAGCCCTCGTGGGGAAGACAATCAGCCCCAGCATTTT. Protein: CASSPRGEDNQPQHF.

This clone was seen just once. The chain is built from TRBV5-1 and TRBJ1-2; 8 positions agree with TRBD1. V gave up 3 bases and J gave up 0 bases; unmatched junction bases: 7. CDR3 length equals 16 residues. Germline CDR1 reads SGHRS; CDR2 reads YFSETQ. This CDR3 is CASSWTGNPANYGYTF. CDR3 nucleotides: TGCGCCAGCAGCTGGACAGGGAACCCAGCTAACTATGGCTACACCTTC.

V usage is TRBV6-5 and J usage is TRBJ1-5, with a tentative D call TRBD1 (6 bases). Germline lookup yields CDR1 MNHEY and CDR2 SVGAGI. Trimming removed 6 bases at V and 0 bases at J, with 12 bases between. The CDR3 consists of 15 residues. Here the CDR3 reads CASSRGGNSNQPQHF. CDR3 DNA: TGTGCCAGCAGCAGGGGTGGGAATAGCAATCAGCCCCAGCATTTT.

The chain links TRBV12-3 or TRBV12-4 to TRBJ1-2; TRBD1 is a possible D gene (6 bases). Trimming removed 4 bases from V and 1 base from J, with 7 bases in between. This CDR3 comprises 13 residues. The CDR3 bases are TGTGCCAGCAGTTGGACAGTTAACTATGGCTACACCTTC. It is translated as CASSWTVNYGYTF.

This chain connects TRBV11-2 to TRBJ1-5; D remains unclear. Germline V gene sequence: CDR1 SGHAT, CDR2 FQNNGV. The CDR3 totals 15 residues. Trimming pared 0 bases from V and 5 bases from J, leaving 11 bases between. The CDR3 sequence is CASSLDLRVDQPQHF. CDR3 sequence (DNA): TGTGCCAGCAGCTTAGATCTAAGAGTTGATCAGCCCCAGCATTTT.

The V call is TRBV9, the J call TRBJ2-1; D is tentatively TRBD1 or TRBD2 (6 bases each). CDR3 length equals 14 residues. CDR1 is SGDLS and CDR2 is YYNGEE in the germline V gene. V was trimmed by 3 bases and J by 7 bases, leaving 14 bases between them. The CDR3 DNA reads TGTGCCAGCAGCGCCATAGCGGACAGAAATGAGCAGTTCTTC. It encodes CASSAIADRNEQFF.

The CDR3 DNA follows: TGTGCTAGTGGCCCGGATCCATACACCATATATTTT. Its protein is CASGPDPYTIYF. The chain employs TRBV12-5 and TRBJ1-3; D remains ambiguous. V was pared by 6 bases and J by 8 bases, with 11 bases between. CDR1 LGHNT and CDR2 FRNRAP come from the germline V gene. This CDR3 is 12 amino acids long.

The chain links TRBV28 to TRBJ1-5; TRBD1 is a possible D gene (5 bases). Per germline, CDR1 MDHEN and CDR2 SYDVKM. Between the trimmed V and J ends, which lost 6 bases and 2 bases, there was a span of 14 bases. CDR3 length equals 15 residues. The CDR3 DNA follows: TGTGCCAGCAGCAACCCTCAGGGAGGCAATCAGCCCCAGCATTTT. Translation: CASSNPQGGNQPQHF.

This chain links TRBV2 with TRBJ1-2; tentatively, D is TRBD1 (6 bases). The CDR3 has 15 residues. V gave up 2 bases and J gave up 3 bases, with 13 bases separating them. Per the germline V gene, CDR1 is SNHLY and CDR2 is FYNNEI. The CDR3 protein is CASSETRGGYYGYTF. CDR3 in DNA: TGTGCCAGCAGTGAAACAAGGGGGGGTTACTATGGCTACACCTTC.

The V call is TRBV14, the J call TRBJ2-1, with D unresolved. Trimming removed 4 bases from V and 7 bases from J, with 5 bases in between. Germline V CDR1 and CDR2: SGHDN, FVKESK. The CDR3 is 11 amino acids. CDR3 nucleotides: TGTGCCAGCAGCCGCCGGAATGAGCAGTTCTTC. Translation gives CASSRRNEQFF.

The rearrangement joins TRBV19 to TRBJ1-5; D not resolved. Trimming took 8 bases from V and 2 from J, leaving 19 bases between them. Germline CDR1 is LNHDA and CDR2 is SQIVND (reference sequence). The CDR3 loop spans 16 amino acids. The CDR3 sequence: CASEREGVLGNQPQHF. The CDR3 coding sequence is TGTGCCAGTGAACGGGAGGGAGTGTTGGGCAATCAGCCCCAGCATTTT.

The V call is TRBV27, the J call TRBJ1-4; perhaps TRBD1 as D (5 bases). Germline CDR1 reads MNHEY; CDR2 reads SMNVEV (reference sequence). The CDR3 contains 15 residues. Trimming removed 2 bases at V and 7 bases at J, with 14 bases between. CDR3 coding DNA: TGTGCCAGCAGTTTACGAGGCAGGGCTGGTGAAAAACTGTTTTTT. Its protein is CASSLRGRAGEKLFF.

V gene TRBV12-3 or TRBV12-4 combines with J gene TRBJ1-1; possible D gene TRBD1, 5 bases. V shed 6 bases and J shed 10 bases, with 12 bases lying between them. This CDR3 is built from 11 residues. This CDR3 reads CASRQGGRAFF. The CDR3 region has the DNA TGTGCCAGCAGGCAGGGTGGTCGAGCTTTCTTT.

The J gene is TRBJ1-1, the V gene TRBV19, with TRBD1 identical over 9 bases. The CDR3 contains 15 residues. Germline V gene lookup returns CDR1 LNHDA and CDR2 SQIVND (reference sequence). The junction had 5 bases not matched to a gene; V was cut back by 6 bases and J by 0 bases. The CDR3 bases are TGTGCCAGTAGGGATACAGGGGGCGTGAACACTGAAGCTTTCTTT. It yields the protein CASRDTGGVNTEAFF.

This chain connects TRBV18 to TRBJ1-1; 9 bases line up with TRBD1. The CDR3 sequence is 16 residues long. V trimming: 3 bases; J trimming: 1 base; junction bases outside the gene matches: 6. Per germline, CDR1 KGHSH and CDR2 LQKENI. Here the CDR3 reads CASSPGTGRRNTEAFF. CDR3 DNA sequence: TGTGCCAGCTCACCGGGGACAGGGAGGAGGAACACTGAAGCTTTCTTT.

This sequence joins TRBV3-1 (or the pseudogene TRBV3-2) and TRBJ1-6, with D perhaps TRBD1 (5 bases). Looked up from germline, CDR1 is LGHDT and CDR2 is YNNKEL (reference sequence). Trimming removed 0 bases from V and 10 bases from J, with 13 bases in between. The CDR3 loop spans 15 amino acids. The CDR3 spells CASSQDRGIWSPLHF. The CDR3 DNA sequence: TGTGCCAGCAGCCAAGATCGGGGGATTTGGTCACCCCTCCACTTT.

This chain connects TRBV5-1 to TRBJ2-1; D may be TRBD1 or TRBD2 (5 bases each). The CDR3 extends over 16 amino acids. Trimming pared 2 bases from V and 8 bases from J, leaving 20 bases between. Germline CDR1 is SGHRS and CDR2 is YFSETQ. This chain's CDR3 is CASSLPSGTLLDEQFF. The CDR3 DNA sequence: TGCGCCAGCAGCTTACCATCCGGGACCCTGTTAGATGAGCAGTTCTTC. The full variable domain, completed using reference TRBV5-1 and TRBJ2-1, is KAGVTQTPRYLIKTRGQQVTLSCSPISGHRSVSWYQQTPGQGLQFLFEYFSETQRNKGNFPGRFSGRQFSNSRSEMNVSTLELGDSALYLCASSLPSGTLLDEQFFGPGTRLTVL.

This chain links TRBV29-1 with TRBJ2-7; TRBD1 might be the D (6 bases). The CDR3 consists of 12 residues. Looked up from germline, CDR1 is SQVTM and CDR2 is ANQGSEA. The germline V and J ends were trimmed by 1 base and 4 bases, with 8 bases remaining between them. The CDR3 is CSVEVRGYEQYF. Here the CDR3 DNA reads TGCAGCGTTGAAGTCAGGGGATACGAGCAGTACTTC.

This chain's CDR3 is CASSLKSSYEQYF. CDR3 sequence (DNA): TGTGCCAGCAGCTTGAAGAGTTCCTACGAGCAGTACTTC. The chain links TRBV5-8 to TRBJ2-7; D gene uncertain. V dropped 1 base and J dropped 1 base, with 6 bases sitting between them. CDR1 and CDR2 from the germline V gene are SGHTS and YDEGEE. CDR3 size: 13 residues.